This TCR beta chain originates from a study of PD-1 blockade in classical Hodgkin lymphoma. General study findings and limits: By C4D1, CD4+ diversity increased significantly, especially in complete responders. Reported findings placed baseline TCR diversity lower in newly diagnosed patients (compared with healthy donors). Undefined causes, possibly disease activity or prior therapy, underlie the repertoire differences.

The method was immunoSEQ multiplex PCR; TCRdb's version includes in-frame clones alone and lacks a portion of them. The table lists about 99,000 clones, approximately 80% of them singletons. Every patient was affected by relapse after autologous stem cell transplantation, while exposure to brentuximab vedotin was not uniform. The sample holds one count of this clone. Its target is unknown. The CDR3 has 17 amino acids. The germline gives CDR1 SGHTA, CDR2 FQGNSA. Losses at the gene ends were 4 bases for V and 4 bases for J; bases not matched to a gene: 9. The rearrangement uses TRBV7-2 and TRBJ2-5, with 13 bases that match TRBD2. The origin of this receptor is a human donor with classical Hodgkin lymphoma. Sequencing was performed on peripheral blood mononuclear cells (PBMCs), taken before the second cycle of nivolumab. In DNA, the CDR3 is TGTGCCAGCAGCTCAGGGGGGACTAGCGGGGCGGGAGAGACCCAGTACTTC. Its protein is CASSSGGTSGAGETQYF.